This T cell receptor (beta chain) is drawn from a study of blood T cell repertoires in COVID-19. The wider study: Some COVID-19 samples were acute and others convalescent; all came from the United States, Italy and Spain. T cells, B-cell-depleted T cells, or PBMCs provided the cDNA or gDNA that served as material.

Authors' analysis steps: Nucleated cell number was recorded as an estimate derived from reference gene primer amplification. Measured with immunoSEQ multiplex PCR; TCRdb has only the in-frame clones, and not every one. V, J and clone size are taken as reported in that table, and D and trimming were inferred from the DNA itself. Of 50,000 to 60,000 clones detected, roughly 80% appear once; the ten largest clones hold 5.9%. Germline values: CDR1 SGHAT, CDR2 FQNNGV. V trimming: 5 bases; J trimming: 4 bases; junction bases outside the gene matches: 4. This CDR3 contains 14 residues. The source of this sequence is a human donor in a cohort sampled during active or convalescent COVID-19. The sequencing input was peripheral blood. This sequence joins TRBV11-2 and TRBJ2-7, with 11 bases aligning to TRBD2. The CDR3 coding sequence is TGTGCCAGCAGCCCTCGACTAGCGGGGTACGAGCAGTACTTC. This codes for CASSPRLAGYEQYF.